One sample yielded the 3 T cell receptor beta chains listed below, sequenced in a study of a mutant IDH1 vaccine in newly diagnosed glioma (TCRdb year 2021). The sample's time point, from its label and the paper: week 5, during vaccination. Every vaccine dose consisted of 300 ug of a 20-mer mutant IDH1 peptide in Montanide, administered subcutaneously together with topical imiquimod. Their target antigens are unknown. The method behind the library was the immunoSEQ multiplex PCR assay. TCRdb took this table from immuneACCESS and kept in-frame rearrangements with V and J called. Such tables lack part of the clones; where checked against another copy, unresolved V genes explain under half of the gap, and the rest is unexplained. For this sample the table gives around 56,000 clones, of which approximately 80% were detected only once. The ten largest account for about 3.1% of the sample. This sample comprised PBMCs, obtained from a glioma patient whose treatment included an IDH1 peptide vaccine. The receptors here all came from a woman aged 18-29 years with glioma. Some clones in this sample may be carry-over from other donors' samples.

The chain joins TRBV29-1 to TRBJ1-2; D remains unclear. The germline V gene has CDR1 SQVTM and CDR2 ANQGSEA. The CDR3 extends over 11 amino acids. V shed 1 base and J shed 3 bases, with 3 bases lying between them. The chain's CDR3 is CSVEGYYGYTF. The CDR3 DNA is TGCAGCGTTGAAGGGTACTATGGCTACACCTTC.

The chain recombines TRBV10-3 with TRBJ2-7; 7 positions match TRBD2. The CDR3 is made up of 13 amino acids. The germline gives CDR1 ENHRY, CDR2 SYGVKD. V dropped 4 bases and J dropped 2; count of bases not matched to a gene: 2. CDR3 in amino acids: CAISGTRPYEQYF. CDR3 in DNA: TGTGCCATCAGTGGGACTAGGCCCTACGAGCAGTACTTC.

This CDR3 reads CASSIWVNAEAFF. In nucleotides, the CDR3 is TGTGCCAGTAGTATTTGGGTTAACGCTGAAGCTTTCTTT. V is TRBV19 and J is TRBJ1-1; the D is unclear. Trimming stripped 3 bases from V and 6 bases from J, with 11 bases between. CDR3 size: 13 residues. Looked up from germline, CDR1 is LNHDA and CDR2 is SQIVND (reference sequence). Together with reference TRBV19 and TRBJ1-1, the CDR3 gives the full variable domain: DGGITQSPKYLFRKEGQNVTLSCEQNLNHDAMYWYRQDPGQGLRLIYYSQIVNDFQKGDIAEGYSVSREKKESFPLTVTSAQKNPTAFYLCASSIWVNAEAFFGQGTRLTVV.